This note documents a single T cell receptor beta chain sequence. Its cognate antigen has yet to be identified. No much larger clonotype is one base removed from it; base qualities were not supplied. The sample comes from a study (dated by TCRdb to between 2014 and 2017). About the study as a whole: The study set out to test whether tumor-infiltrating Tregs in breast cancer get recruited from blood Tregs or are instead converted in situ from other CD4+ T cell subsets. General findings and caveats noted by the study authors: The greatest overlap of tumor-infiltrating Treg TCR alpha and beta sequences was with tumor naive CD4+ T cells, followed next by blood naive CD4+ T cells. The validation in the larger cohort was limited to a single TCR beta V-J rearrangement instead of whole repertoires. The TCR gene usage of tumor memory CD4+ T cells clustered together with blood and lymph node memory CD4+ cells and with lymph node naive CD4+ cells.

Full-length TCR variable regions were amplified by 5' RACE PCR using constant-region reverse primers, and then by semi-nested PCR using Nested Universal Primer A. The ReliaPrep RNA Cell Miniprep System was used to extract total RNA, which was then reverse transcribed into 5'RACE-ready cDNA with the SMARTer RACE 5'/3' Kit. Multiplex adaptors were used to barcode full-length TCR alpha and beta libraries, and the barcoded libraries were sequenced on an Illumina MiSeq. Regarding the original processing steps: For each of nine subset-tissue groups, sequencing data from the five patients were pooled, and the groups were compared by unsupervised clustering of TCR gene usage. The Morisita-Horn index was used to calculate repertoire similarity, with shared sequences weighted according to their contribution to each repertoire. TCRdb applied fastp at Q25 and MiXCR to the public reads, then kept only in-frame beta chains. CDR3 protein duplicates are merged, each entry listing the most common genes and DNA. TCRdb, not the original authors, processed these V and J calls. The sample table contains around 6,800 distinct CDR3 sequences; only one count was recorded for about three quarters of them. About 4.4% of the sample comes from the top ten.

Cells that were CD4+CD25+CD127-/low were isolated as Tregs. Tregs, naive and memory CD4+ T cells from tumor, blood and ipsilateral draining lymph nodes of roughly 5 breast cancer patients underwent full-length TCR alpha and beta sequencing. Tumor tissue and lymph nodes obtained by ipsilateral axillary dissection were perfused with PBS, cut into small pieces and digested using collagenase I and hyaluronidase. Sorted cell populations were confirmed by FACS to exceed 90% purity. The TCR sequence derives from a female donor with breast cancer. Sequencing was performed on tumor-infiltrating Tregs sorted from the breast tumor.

The CDR3 amino acid sequence is: CSARRRNEQYF. The sequence in DNA is TGCAGTGCTAGGCGTAGGAACGAGCAGTACTTC. This chain is built from TRBV20-1 and TRBJ2-7, with the D segment identity uncertain. The germline V gene (reference sequence) yields DFQATT for CDR1 and SNEGSKA for CDR2. The V end loses 3 bases and the J end loses 5 bases, and a stretch of 8 bases separates them. The CDR3 contains 11 residues, cysteine and phenylalanine counted. The retained sequence is limited to the CDR3, 33 bases, with the frame set at the first base.